This T cell receptor beta chain was captured in a study of response to subunit inactivated influenza vaccine. This clonotype was counted a few times. The V end lost 2 bases, the J end lost 8 bases, and 18 bases lay between the germline ends. The CDR3 extends over 14 amino acids. CDR1 is DFQATT, CDR2 SNEGSKA, per germline (reference sequence). Via MiXCR, TCRdb re-called the RT-PCR reads, giving one row per CDR3 protein. The data contain about 180,000 distinct CDR3 sequences, about 9% of them singletons. The receptor was derived from a man aged 45-65 years who received an inactivated influenza vaccine. The specimen comprised non-naive T cells sorted from PBMCs, sampled on the day of vaccination. The chain combines TRBV20-1 with TRBJ1-2; D ambiguous. This chain's CDR3 is CSARSPRQYGGYTF. The DNA of the CDR3 is TGCAGTGCTAGATCCCCCCGGCAGTACGGCGGCTACACCTTC.